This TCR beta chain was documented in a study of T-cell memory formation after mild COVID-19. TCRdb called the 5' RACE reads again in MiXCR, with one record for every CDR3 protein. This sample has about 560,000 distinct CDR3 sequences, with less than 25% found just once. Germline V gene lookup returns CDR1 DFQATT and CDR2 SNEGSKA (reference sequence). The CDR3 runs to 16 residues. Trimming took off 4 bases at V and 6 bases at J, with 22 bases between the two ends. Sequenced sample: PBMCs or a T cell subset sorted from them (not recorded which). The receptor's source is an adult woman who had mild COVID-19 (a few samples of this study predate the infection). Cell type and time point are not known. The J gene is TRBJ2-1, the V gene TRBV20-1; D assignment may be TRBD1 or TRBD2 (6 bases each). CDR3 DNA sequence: TGCAGTGCTACCACTGGGGAGGACAGCGGTTTCAATGAGCAGTTCTTC. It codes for CSATTGEDSGFNEQFF.